This T cell receptor beta chain comes out of a study of cytomegalovirus exposure and HLA in healthy donors. Study background: Earlier findings included some 120 million unique TCR beta sequences obtained from 170 million or so T cells. General study findings and limits: A later analysis associated 15,000 or so TCR beta sequences with HLA alleles at a 0.05 false discovery rate.

V gave up 3 bases and J gave up 0 bases; unmatched junction bases: 1. The CDR3 contains 15 residues. CDR1 SEHNR and CDR2 FQNEAQ come from the germline V gene (reference sequence). Primers for the PCR totalled 60 Vbeta and 13 Jbeta. This table comes from immunoSEQ multiplex PCR, and its TCRdb copy is limited to in-frame clones, with some not included. The data show roughly 200,000 clones, with roughly 79% seen just once and just under 3% held by the top ten. As for this clone: Its antigen is currently unknown.

This TCR was sampled from a male donor in good health and CMV-seronegative. Sequencing input: PBMCs. This sequence joins TRBV7-9 and TRBJ2-3; 9 bases map to TRBD2. The CDR3 DNA sequence: TGTGCCAGCAGCTTGCTAGCGGGGAGCACAGATACGCAGTATTTT. It translates to CASSLLAGSTDTQYF.